The rows below give T cell receptor beta chains drawn from one sample of a study of immune cell composition in non-small cell lung cancer. Repertoires were generated with immunoSEQ multiplex PCR, while TCRdb's copy carries only in-frame clones and drops some. The sample lists approximately 8,200 clones, 78% seen once, with around 12% in the top ten. Sequenced material: lung tumor tissue. Source of these receptors: a human donor with non-small cell lung cancer. Both conserved end residues are part of each CDR3.

TRBV5-6,TRBJ1-2,CASSDQGETNYGYTF
TRBV6-1,TRBJ1-6,CASSFLEQPNSPLHF
TRBV7-2,TRBJ1-4,CASSLVGWAATNEKLFF
TRBV4-1,TRBJ2-5,CASSQGLAGGNVGRETQYF
TRBV7-3,TRBJ2-7,CASSYQGGAEEQYF
TRBV27,TRBJ2-1,CASRSIAGGSNEQFF
TRBV6-1,TRBJ1-2,CASSGQGPLSNSGYTF
TRBV5-1,TRBJ1-3,CASSLTGVNSGNTIYF
TRBV5-1,TRBJ1-1,CASSFVWGQGTEAFF
TRBV12-5,TRBJ2-1,CASGLRDSPYNEQFF
TRBV12-2,TRBJ1-1,CASRLVGNTEAFF
TRBV5-6,TRBJ2-3,CASSLAGGDTQYF